These 30 T cell receptor beta chains originate from one sample sequenced in a study of blood T cell repertoires in COVID-19. Sequencing used immunoSEQ multiplex PCR; TCRdb keeps in-frame clones, though not all of them. The table includes around 240,000 clones, 86% detected once. The sequenced sample consisted of PBMCs or T cells enriched from blood (not recorded which). These receptor sequences come from a woman in her forties or fifties who had recovered from COVID-19.

The gene calls are TRBV19 and TRBJ1-5, with D possibly matching TRBD1 (5 bases). Germline CDR1 and CDR2: LNHDA and SQIVND (reference sequence). The V end was cut by 3 bases, the J end by 2 bases, with 11 bases between. The CDR3 totals 15 residues. In DNA form, the CDR3 reads TGTGCCAGTAGTATCCAAGGGGCTGGCAATCAGCCCCAGCATTTT. Residues: CASSIQGAGNQPQHF.

The rearrangement joins TRBV5-4 to TRBJ1-1; D possibly corresponds to TRBD1 (5 bases). CDR1 is SGHNT and CDR2 is YYREEE in the germline V gene (reference sequence). This CDR3 spans 14 amino acids. V lost 0 bases to trimming and J lost 1 base, with 7 bases between them. CDR3 nucleotides: TGTGCCAGCAGCTTGGGAAGGGGGAACACTGAAGCTTTCTTT. This codes for CASSLGRGNTEAFF.

The chain joins TRBV5-4 to TRBJ1-1; D uncertain. CDR3 length: 14 amino acids. CDR1 and CDR2 from the germline V gene are SGHNT and YYREEE (reference sequence). Trimming left V 5 bases short and J 3 bases short, with 14 bases between. The CDR3 reads CASSQAGTYTEAFF. Written as DNA, the CDR3 is TGTGCCAGCAGTCAAGCAGGTACCTACACTGAAGCTTTCTTT.

V is TRBV6-2 or TRBV6-3 and J is TRBJ1-3; D not resolved. From germline, CDR1 is MNHEY and CDR2 SVGEGT. The germline V and J ends were trimmed by 1 base and 0 bases, with 7 bases remaining between them. The CDR3 length is 15 residues. The CDR3 DNA reads TGTGCCAGCAGTTACTACGGGAGCTCTGGAAACACCATATATTTT. This encodes CASSYYGSSGNTIYF.

This chain joins TRBV18 and TRBJ2-3; no reliable D call. The CDR3 covers 16 residues. The germline V and J ends were trimmed by 2 bases and 0 bases, with 12 bases remaining between them. Germline V lookup: CDR1 KGHSH, CDR2 LQKENI. CDR3 protein: CASSPTLAYSTDTQYF. The CDR3, as DNA: TGTGCCAGCTCACCAACCTTAGCATATAGCACAGATACGCAGTATTTT.

This clone was seen a single time. The chain joins TRBV27 to TRBJ2-1; tentatively, D is TRBD2 (6 bases). This CDR3 contains 14 residues. In germline, CDR1 is MNHEY, CDR2 SMNVEV (reference sequence). Trimming stripped 2 bases from V and 9 bases from J, with 14 bases between. Here the CDR3 reads CASSLAQGGAEQFF. The DNA for the CDR3 is TGTGCCAGCAGTTTAGCGCAGGGAGGCGCTGAGCAGTTCTTC.

The rearrangement uses TRBV10-1 and TRBJ2-5, with 7 bases fitting TRBD1. The V and J ends lost 2 bases and 1 base, in that order; junction bases with no gene match: 4. Germline values: CDR1 WNHNN, CDR2 SYGVQD (reference sequence). The CDR3 has 15 residues. CDR3 in DNA: TGCGCCAGCAGTGAGAATGACAGGGCCCAAGAGACCCAGTACTTC. Amino acid sequence: CASSENDRAQETQYF.

V gene TRBV30 combines with J gene TRBJ1-4; no clear D. V lost 1 base and J 3 bases, leaving 12 bases between the germline ends. Germline-derived CDR1 and CDR2 are GTSNPN and SVGIG (reference sequence). This CDR3 is built from 15 residues. CDR3 bases: TGTGCCTGGAGTGGATCCCGCGGGTCTAATGAAAAACTGTTTTTT. Protein sequence: CAWSGSRGSNEKLFF.

Written as DNA, the CDR3 is TGCGCCAGCAGCCAGGGGGCGGGGGATACCGTTATGCAGTATTTT. As protein: CASSQGAGDTVMQYF. The chain joins TRBV4-3 to TRBJ2-3; possible D gene TRBD2, 7 bases. The V gene lost 3 bases and the J gene lost 11 bases, with 21 bases spanning the gap. The CDR3 length is 15 residues. Germline CDR1 is LGHNA and CDR2 is YSLEER.

This rearrangement joins TRBV23-1 to TRBJ2-7; maybe TRBD1 (5 bases). TRBV23-1 is annotated as an ORF whose role is uncertain. The V end lost 3 bases, the J end lost 3 bases, and 12 bases lay between the germline ends. CDR3 size: 14 residues. The DNA of the CDR3 is TGCGCCAGCAGTCAGCCTGGGCAGGGCTACGAGCAGTACTTC. It is translated as CASSQPGQGYEQYF.

The CDR3 DNA reads TGTGCCACCAGCAGAGATCTTGGCTACCAAGAGACCCAGTACTTC. Encoded protein: CATSRDLGYQETQYF. This chain links TRBV15 with TRBJ2-5, with D hard to call. Germline V gives CDR1 LNHNV, CDR2 YYDKDF (reference sequence). This CDR3 spans 15 amino acids. Trimming shortened V by 0 bases and J by 0 bases, and 8 bases separated the two germline ends.

The chain is built from TRBV7-8 and TRBJ1-5; 8 bases are shared with TRBD1. With V trimmed by 5 bases and J by 1 base, 7 bases remained unmatched. The length of the CDR3 is 16 residues. Germline V gene data show CDR1 as SGHVS and CDR2 as FQNEAQ. DNA of the CDR3: TGTGCCAGCAGCCGACGGACAGGGCCGAGCAATCAGCCCCAGCATTTT. This encodes CASSRRTGPSNQPQHF.

This chain uses TRBV6-5 with TRBJ1-5, with D uncertain. The ends were cut back, 6 bases at V and 3 bases at J, with 9 bases in the middle. CDR3 length: 13 residues. Germline-derived CDR1 and CDR2 are MNHEY and SVGAGI. CDR3 in DNA: TGTGCCAGCAGCCAACACCTCAATCAGCCCCAGCATTTT. It codes for CASSQHLNQPQHF.

V is TRBV18 and J is TRBJ2-7; 8 bases map to TRBD1. The germline V gene has CDR1 KGHSH and CDR2 LQKENI. After removal of 5 bases from V and 1 base from J, the junction contained 4 bases not matched to a gene. The CDR3 has 14 residues. The CDR3 protein is CASSSQGESYEQYF. For the CDR3, the DNA is TGTGCCAGCTCATCACAGGGGGAGTCCTACGAGCAGTACTTC.

The J gene is TRBJ1-6, the V gene TRBV10-3; 9 bases are a match to TRBD1. Germline V CDR1 and CDR2: ENHRY, SYGVKD. This CDR3 is 17 amino acids long. The ends lost 6 bases at V and 0 bases at J; junction bases unmatched: 6. CDR3 nucleotide sequence: TGTGCCATCAGATCCGGACAGGGGAGCTCCTATAATTCACCCCTCCACTTT. It yields the protein CAIRSGQGSSYNSPLHF.

The CDR3 loop is CASSLRTSGDIYEQYF. Here the CDR3 DNA reads TGCGCCAGCAGCTTAAGGACTAGCGGGGACATCTACGAGCAGTACTTC. The chain employs TRBV5-1 and TRBJ2-7; 12 bases map to TRBD2. This CDR3 contains 16 residues. The junction had 6 bases not matched to a gene; V was cut back by 2 bases and J by 3 bases. The V gene's germline CDR1 is SGHRS and CDR2 YFSETQ.

The chain couples TRBV7-9 to TRBJ2-5, with D unresolved. In germline, CDR1 is SEHNR, CDR2 FQNEAQ (reference sequence). The CDR3 is made up of 13 amino acids. Trimming cost V 0 bases and J 7 bases, with 9 bases left between them. CDR3 DNA: TGTGCCAGCAGCTTAGCGATGGGCTGGACCCAGTACTTC. Translated: CASSLAMGWTQYF.

The rearrangement links TRBV15 to TRBJ2-2; D gene unclear. Trimming took 1 base from V and 9 from J, leaving 9 bases between them. In germline, CDR1 is LNHNV, CDR2 YYDKDF (reference sequence). The CDR3 length is 13 residues. CDR3 amino acids: CATSRGLGRELFF. CDR3 sequence (DNA): TGTGCCACCAGCAGAGGCTTGGGCCGGGAGCTGTTTTTT.

V usage is TRBV5-6 and J usage is TRBJ1-6; 8 bases align to TRBD1. J gave up 9 bases and V 4 bases, and 6 bases lay outside the gene matches. There are 14 residues in the CDR3. Germline assignment: CDR1 SGHDT and CDR2 YYEEEE. The CDR3 sequence: CASSLRTGRSPLHF. The CDR3 coding sequence is TGTGCCAGCAGCCTCCGGACAGGGCGTTCACCCCTCCACTTT.

The rearrangement links TRBV18 to TRBJ1-2; 8 nucleotides line up with TRBD1. J gave up 0 bases and V 0 bases, and 9 bases lay outside the gene matches. This CDR3 has 18 residues. CDR1 and CDR2 (germline): KGHSH, LQKENI. The CDR3 is CASSPPGTGGRPNYGYTF. The CDR3 region has the DNA TGTGCCAGCTCACCACCTGGGACAGGAGGCCGCCCTAACTATGGCTACACCTTC.

The DNA of the CDR3 is TGTGCCAGCAGCTCAGGGGGCAGTGGCTACACCTTC. Translation: CASSSGGSGYTF. This chain connects TRBV11-3 to TRBJ1-2; 8 positions agree with TRBD1. V gave up 4 bases and J gave up 7 bases; unmatched junction bases: 2. CDR3 length: 12 amino acids. The germline gives CDR1 SGHNT, CDR2 YENEEA.

The gene calls are TRBV9 and TRBJ1-1, with unresolved D. The CDR3 spans 14 residues. Germline V lookup: CDR1 SGDLS, CDR2 YYNGEE. The V gene lost 0 bases and the J gene lost 1 base, with 7 bases spanning the gap. The CDR3 region has the DNA TGTGCCAGCAGCGTAGGATCAGGGAACACTGAAGCTTTCTTT. Protein: CASSVGSGNTEAFF.

The chain joins TRBV6-5 to TRBJ1-6, with TRBD1 matching 7 bases. Germline CDR1 reads MNHEY; CDR2 reads SVGAGI. The V gene end was trimmed by 2 bases and the J gene end by 13 bases; junction bases not matched to a gene: 5. The CDR3 is 13 amino acids. The CDR3 sequence: CASSYTRDSPLHF. CDR3 nucleotide sequence: TGTGCCAGCAGTTACACGCGGGACAGCCCCCTCCACTTT.

The CDR3 nucleotides read TGTGCCAGTAGGATCGGGACAGGGCCTGAAAAACTGTTTTTT. Amino acid sequence: CASRIGTGPEKLFF. V usage is TRBV19 and J usage is TRBJ1-4, with TRBD1 matching 9 bases. Germline assignment: CDR1 LNHDA and CDR2 SQIVND (reference sequence). V trimming: 6 bases; J trimming: 7 bases; junction bases outside the gene matches: 6. CDR3 size: 14 residues.

V usage is TRBV9 and J usage is TRBJ2-3; 12 nucleotides line up with TRBD2. The ends lost 3 bases at V and 2 bases at J; junction bases unmatched: 4. CDR1 is SGDLS and CDR2 is YYNGEE in the germline V gene. The CDR3 consists of 16 residues. CDR3 sequence (DNA): TGTGCCAGCAGCGCGGGACTAGCGGGCGCCACAGATACGCAGTATTTT. It encodes CASSAGLAGATDTQYF.

The chain employs TRBV5-6 and TRBJ1-2; no clear D gene. V was pared by 0 bases and J by 1 base, with 7 bases between. The CDR3 has 14 amino acids. In germline, CDR1 is SGHDT, CDR2 YYEEEE. This CDR3 reads CASSLAGYNYGYTF. The CDR3 coding sequence is TGTGCCAGCAGCTTGGCGGGTTATAACTATGGCTACACCTTC.

To note about this clone: Compared with germline, one end of the junction differs, possibly owing to a read error. The chain recombines TRBV7-7 with TRBJ2-5; maybe TRBD2 (7 bases). Germline V gives CDR1 SSHAT, CDR2 FNYEAQ (reference sequence). This CDR3 has 18 amino acids. The CDR3 DNA reads as TGTGCTAGCAGCTCCGTCGCATCCGGGGGGCCCGAAGAAGAGACCCAGTACTTC. This encodes CASSSVASGGPEEETQYF.

The gene calls are TRBV3-1 (or the pseudogene TRBV3-2) and TRBJ1-3; maybe TRBD1 (5 bases). This CDR3 is 15 amino acids long. V was shortened by 4 bases and J by 0 bases, with 10 bases between the two germline ends. Germline loops: CDR1 LGHDT, CDR2 YNNKEL (reference sequence). CDR3 sequence reads: CASSPGRGSGNTIYF. The DNA of the CDR3 is TGTGCCAGCAGCCCAGGGCGCGGCTCTGGAAACACCATATATTTT.

This clone was observed a single time. The chain has TRBV12-3 or TRBV12-4 and TRBJ1-2, with D hard to call. The CDR3 covers 12 residues. Trimming took 6 bases from V and 1 from J, leaving 6 bases between them. CDR3 coding DNA: TGTGCCAGCAGCCCCCGTAACTATGGCTACACCTTC. Translation gives CASSPRNYGYTF.

The CDR3 loop is CASSPRLAGGVHEQFF. The DNA for the CDR3 is TGTGCCAGCAGCCCTAGACTAGCGGGAGGTGTTCATGAGCAGTTCTTC. This chain joins TRBV7-3 and TRBJ2-1, with 13 bases fitting TRBD2. V lost 5 bases to trimming and J lost 8 bases; unmatched junction nucleotides: 9. Germline values: CDR1 SGHTA, CDR2 FQGTGA. The CDR3 consists of 16 residues. Variable domain in full (rest from reference TRBV7-3 and TRBJ2-1): GAGVSQTPSNKVTEKGKYVELRCDPISGHTALYWYRQSLGQGPEFLIYFQGTGAADDSGLPNDRFFAVRPEGSVSTLKIQRTERGDSAVYLCASSPRLAGGVHEQFFGPGTRLTVL.